This T cell receptor beta chain is drawn from a study of post-analysis software for immune sequencing data. The TCR beta cDNA libraries carried unique molecular identifiers. A population of about 0.9 to 10 million T cells gave rise to approximately 530,000 cDNA molecules. TCRdb re-analysed the PCR reads in MiXCR, keeping a single row per CDR3 protein. Found here are some 890,000 distinct CDR3 sequences, roughly half of them singletons; the top ten hold 4% to 5.5%. Germline V gene data show CDR1 as SEHNR and CDR2 as FQNEAQ (reference sequence). This CDR3 is built from 16 residues. Trimming removed 2 bases from V and 2 bases from J, with 16 bases in between. Overall study findings and caveats: TRBV5-6, TRBV5-1 and TRBV20-1 were among about 5 TRBV segments more frequent in patients than controls.

This clonotype occurred a few times. Its antigen is unidentified. This chain uses TRBV7-9 with TRBJ2-7; D gene ambiguous. The sample consisted of blood. This receptor was taken from a girl aged 10 to 17 with multiple sclerosis. This chain's CDR3 is CASSLMVGPRTYEQYF. In DNA form, the CDR3 reads TGTGCCAGCAGCTTAATGGTCGGCCCCCGGACCTACGAGCAGTACTTC.